Described below is a single T cell receptor (beta chain) sequence and its context. These data are taken from a study of blood T cell repertoires in COVID-19. Overall study context: Researchers got acute and convalescent COVID-19 samples from the United States, Italy and Spain. PBMCs, B-cell-depleted T cells, or T cells provided the cDNA or gDNA that made up the material.

Per the original data handling: Quantification of nucleated cells was approximated via reference gene primer amplification. TCRdb's table, derived via immunoSEQ multiplex PCR, lists solely in-frame clones and lacks some. V, J and clone size were drawn from that table, and D and trimming were deduced from the DNA. The profile shows 240,000 or so clones, over 80% of them singletons. Sequencing was done on a sample of peripheral blood. The receptor was derived from a man aged 25-45 years who had recovered from COVID-19.

CDR3 DNA: TGTGCCAGCAGTGAAGGGGGGGGGATCGGTCAGCCCCAGCATTTT. Translation gives CASSEGGGIGQPQHF. The rearrangement uses TRBV2 and TRBJ1-5, with D maybe TRBD1 (5 bases). The CDR3 has 15 amino acids. Germline V gene lookup returns CDR1 SNHLY and CDR2 FYNNEI. Trimming cost V 1 base and J 6 bases, with 13 bases left between them. The full variable domain, completed using reference TRBV2 and TRBJ1-5, is EPEVTQTPSHQVTQMGQEVILRCVPISNHLYFYWYRQILGQKVEFLVSFYNNEISEKSEIFDDQFSVERPDGSNFTLKIRSTKLEDSAMYFCASSEGGGIGQPQHFGDGTRLSIL.